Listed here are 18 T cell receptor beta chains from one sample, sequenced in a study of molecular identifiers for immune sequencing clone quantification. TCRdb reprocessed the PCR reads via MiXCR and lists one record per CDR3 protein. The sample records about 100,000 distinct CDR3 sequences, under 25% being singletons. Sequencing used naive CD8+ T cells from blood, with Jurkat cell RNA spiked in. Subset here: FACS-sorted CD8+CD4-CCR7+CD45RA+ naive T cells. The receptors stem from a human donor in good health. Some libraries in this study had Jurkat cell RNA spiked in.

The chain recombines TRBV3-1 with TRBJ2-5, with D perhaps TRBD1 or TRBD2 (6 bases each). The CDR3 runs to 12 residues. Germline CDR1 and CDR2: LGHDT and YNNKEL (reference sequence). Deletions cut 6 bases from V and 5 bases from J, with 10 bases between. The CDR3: CASREGVETQYF. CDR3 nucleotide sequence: TGTGCCAGCAGGGAGGGGGTGGAGACCCAGTACTTC.

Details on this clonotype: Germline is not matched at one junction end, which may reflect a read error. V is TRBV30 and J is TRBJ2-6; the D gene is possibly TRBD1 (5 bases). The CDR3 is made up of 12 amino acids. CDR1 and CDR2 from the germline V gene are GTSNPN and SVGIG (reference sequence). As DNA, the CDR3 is TGTGCCTGCAGGTCTGGGGCCTACGTCCTGACTTTC. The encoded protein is CACRSGAYVLTF.

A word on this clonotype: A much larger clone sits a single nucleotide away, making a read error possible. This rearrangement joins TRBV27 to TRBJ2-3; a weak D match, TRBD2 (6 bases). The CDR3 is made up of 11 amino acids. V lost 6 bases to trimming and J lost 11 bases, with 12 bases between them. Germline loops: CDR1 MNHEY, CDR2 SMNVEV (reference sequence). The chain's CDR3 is CASRAGTVQYF. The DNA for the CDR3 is TGTGCCAGCAGGGCCGGGACTGTGCAGTATTTT.

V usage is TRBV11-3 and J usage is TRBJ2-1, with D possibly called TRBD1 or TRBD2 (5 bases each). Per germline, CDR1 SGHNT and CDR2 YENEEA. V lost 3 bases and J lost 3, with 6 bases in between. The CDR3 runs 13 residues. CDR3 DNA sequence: TGTGCCAGCAGCTTGAGGGGCTACAATGAGCAGTTCTTC. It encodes CASSLRGYNEQFF.

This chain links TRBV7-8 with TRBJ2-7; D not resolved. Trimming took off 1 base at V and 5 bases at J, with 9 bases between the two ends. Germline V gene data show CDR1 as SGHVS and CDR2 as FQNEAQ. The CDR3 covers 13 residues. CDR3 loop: CASSLGLRDEQYF. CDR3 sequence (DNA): TGTGCCAGCAGCTTAGGATTACGGGACGAGCAGTACTTC.

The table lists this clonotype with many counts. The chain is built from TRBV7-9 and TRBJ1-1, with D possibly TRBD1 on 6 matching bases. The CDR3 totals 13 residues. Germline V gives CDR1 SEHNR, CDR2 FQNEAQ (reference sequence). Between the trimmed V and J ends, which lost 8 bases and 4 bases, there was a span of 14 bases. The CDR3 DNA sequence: TGTGCCAGCGAAGGGGGTAGTAGCACTGAAGCTTTCTTT. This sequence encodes CASEGGSSTEAFF.

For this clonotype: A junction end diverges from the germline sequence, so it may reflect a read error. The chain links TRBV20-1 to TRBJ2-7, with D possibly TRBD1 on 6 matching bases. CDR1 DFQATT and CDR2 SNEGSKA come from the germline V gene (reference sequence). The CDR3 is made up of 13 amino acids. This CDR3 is CSARGDTSHEQYF. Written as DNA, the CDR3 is TGCAGTGCTAGAGGGGACACCTCCCACGAGCAGTACTTC.

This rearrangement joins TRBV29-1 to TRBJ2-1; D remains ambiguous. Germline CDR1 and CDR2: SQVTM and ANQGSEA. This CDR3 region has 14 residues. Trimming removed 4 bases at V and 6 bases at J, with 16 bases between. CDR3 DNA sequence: TGCAGCGTTGCTGGAGTAGCAGTTGGCAATGAGCAGTTCTTC. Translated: CSVAGVAVGNEQFF.

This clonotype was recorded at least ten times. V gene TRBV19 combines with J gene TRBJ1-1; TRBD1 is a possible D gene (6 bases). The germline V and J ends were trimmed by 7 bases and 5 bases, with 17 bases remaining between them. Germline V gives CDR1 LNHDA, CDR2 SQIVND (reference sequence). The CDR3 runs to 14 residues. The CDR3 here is CASTTGSGWTEAFF. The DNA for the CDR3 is TGTGCCAGTACTACAGGGTCTGGGTGGACTGAAGCTTTCTTT.

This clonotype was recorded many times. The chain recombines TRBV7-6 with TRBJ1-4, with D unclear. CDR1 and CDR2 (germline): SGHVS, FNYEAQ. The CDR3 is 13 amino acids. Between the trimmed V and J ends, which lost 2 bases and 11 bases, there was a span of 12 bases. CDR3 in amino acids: CASSLSSEGKLFF. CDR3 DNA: TGTGCCAGCAGCTTAAGTTCAGAAGGGAAACTGTTTTTT.

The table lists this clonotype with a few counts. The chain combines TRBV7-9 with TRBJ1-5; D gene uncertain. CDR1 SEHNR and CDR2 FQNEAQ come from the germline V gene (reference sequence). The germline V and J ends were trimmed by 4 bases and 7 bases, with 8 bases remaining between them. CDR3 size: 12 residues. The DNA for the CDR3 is TGTGCCAGCAGCTCATGGGAACAGCCCCAGCATTTT. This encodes CASSSWEQPQHF.

The CDR3 here is CSVDVPSYNEQFF. In DNA form, the CDR3 reads TGCAGCGTTGACGTCCCTTCCTACAATGAGCAGTTCTTC. The chain combines TRBV29-1 with TRBJ2-1; D is ambiguous. Germline V lookup: CDR1 SQVTM, CDR2 ANQGSEA. The V and J ends lost 3 bases and 1 base respectively, with 7 bases between them. The CDR3 extends over 13 amino acids.

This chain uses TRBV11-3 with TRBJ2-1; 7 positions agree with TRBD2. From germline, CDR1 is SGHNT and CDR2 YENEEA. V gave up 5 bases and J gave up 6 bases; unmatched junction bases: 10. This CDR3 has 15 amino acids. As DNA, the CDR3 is TGTGCCAGCAGCCCCCCTTCAAGCGGGGTCAATGAGCAGTTCTTC. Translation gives CASSPPSSGVNEQFF. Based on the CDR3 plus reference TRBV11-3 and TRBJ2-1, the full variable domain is EAGVVQSPRYKIIEKKQPVAFWCNPISGHNTLYWYLQNLGQGPELLIRYENEEAVDDSQLPKDRFSAERLKGVDSTLKIQPAELGDSAVYLCASSPPSSGVNEQFFGPGTRLTVL.

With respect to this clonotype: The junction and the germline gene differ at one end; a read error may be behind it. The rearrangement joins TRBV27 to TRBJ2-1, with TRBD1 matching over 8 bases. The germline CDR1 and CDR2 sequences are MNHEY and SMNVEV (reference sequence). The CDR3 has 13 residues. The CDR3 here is CASSLSHTGGQLF. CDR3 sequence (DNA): TGTGCCAGCAGTTTATCCCACACAGGGGGGCAGCTCTTC.

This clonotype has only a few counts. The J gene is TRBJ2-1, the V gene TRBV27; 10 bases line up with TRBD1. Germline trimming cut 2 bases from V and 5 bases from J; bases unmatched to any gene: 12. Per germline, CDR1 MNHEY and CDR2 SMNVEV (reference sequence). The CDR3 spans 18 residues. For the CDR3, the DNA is TGTGCCAGCAGTTTAGTGGGTCCGGGACAGGGGTATGACAATGAGCAGTTCTTC. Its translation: CASSLVGPGQGYDNEQFF.

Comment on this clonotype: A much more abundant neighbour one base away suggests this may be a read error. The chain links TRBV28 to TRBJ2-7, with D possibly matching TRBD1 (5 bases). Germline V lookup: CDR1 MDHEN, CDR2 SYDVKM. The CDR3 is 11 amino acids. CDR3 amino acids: CASGLGQGLYF. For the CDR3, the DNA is TGTGCCAGCGGTTTGGGGCAGGGTCTGTACTTC.

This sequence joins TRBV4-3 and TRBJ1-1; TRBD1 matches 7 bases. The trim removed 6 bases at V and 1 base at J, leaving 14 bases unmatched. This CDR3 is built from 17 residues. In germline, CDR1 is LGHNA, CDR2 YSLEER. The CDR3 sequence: CASSPGATGQKNTEAFF. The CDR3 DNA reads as TGCGCCAGCAGTCCAGGCGCCACGGGACAGAAGAACACTGAAGCTTTCTTT.

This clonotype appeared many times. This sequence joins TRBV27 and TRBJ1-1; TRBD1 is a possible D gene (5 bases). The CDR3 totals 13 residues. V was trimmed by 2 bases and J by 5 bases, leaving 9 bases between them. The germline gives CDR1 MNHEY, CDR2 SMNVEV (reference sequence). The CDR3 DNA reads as TGTGCCAGCAGTTTAATGGGGGGTACTGAAGCTTTCTTT. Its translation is CASSLMGGTEAFF.